This T cell receptor (beta chain) emerged from a study of spatial heterogeneity in lung cancer. Across the whole study: Consistent detection of more beta-chain than alpha-chain sequences was observed.

To note about this clonotype: The antigen is unknown.

The CDR3 is made up of 15 amino acids. Germline V lookup: CDR1 SGHTA, CDR2 FQGTGA. V shed 5 bases and J 8 bases; nucleotides not matched to a gene: 9. Findings and limits, study-wide: Blood carried ubiquitous expanded tumor TCRs more at resection than follow-up.

Sample time point: blood at routine non-recurrence follow-up after resection. Whole RNA from tumor, nontumor lung or frozen PBMC was sequenced unsorted. MiXCR was run by TCRdb on the 5' RACE reads, yielding one entry per CDR3 protein. The sample has about 43,000 distinct CDR3 sequences, under 25% seen once. Sequencing used PBMCs, obtained at follow-up. This chain connects TRBV7-3 to TRBJ1-6, with 7 nucleotides matching TRBD1. The TCR sequence derives from a female donor with early-stage non-small cell lung cancer. The CDR3 coding sequence is TGTGCCAGCAGCGCGACAGGGATGAGAGATTCACCCCTCCACTTT. Translated: CASSATGMRDSPLHF.